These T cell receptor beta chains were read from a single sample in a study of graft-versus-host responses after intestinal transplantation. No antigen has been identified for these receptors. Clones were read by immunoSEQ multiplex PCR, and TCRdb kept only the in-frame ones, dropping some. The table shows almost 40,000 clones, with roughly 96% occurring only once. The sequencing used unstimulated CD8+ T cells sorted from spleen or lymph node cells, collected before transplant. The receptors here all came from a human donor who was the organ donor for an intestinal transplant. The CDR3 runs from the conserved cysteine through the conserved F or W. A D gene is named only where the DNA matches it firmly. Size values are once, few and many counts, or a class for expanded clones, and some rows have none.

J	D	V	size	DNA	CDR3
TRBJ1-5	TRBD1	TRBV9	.	TGTGCCAGCAGCTCAACGGGACAGGGAGTCGAGCCCCAGCATTTT	CASSSTGQGVEPQHF
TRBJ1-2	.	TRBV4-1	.	TGCGCCAGCAGCCAGGCTCCGGGACGGAGTATTGTATACACCTTC	CASSQAPGRSIVYTF
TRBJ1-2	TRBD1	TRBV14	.	TGTGCCAGCAGCCAAGGAGGGACAGGGTGGACTTATGGCTACACCTTC	CASSQGGTGWTYGYTF
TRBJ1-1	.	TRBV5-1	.	TGCGCCAGCAGCTCTATGGGGGAGGGGAACACTGAAGCTTTCTTT	CASSSMGEGNTEAFF
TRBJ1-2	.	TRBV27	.	TGTGCCAGCAGTTTAACCAGGAACCTCTATGGCTACACCTTC	CASSLTRNLYGYTF
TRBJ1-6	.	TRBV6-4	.	TGTGCCAGCAGTAGGAGCTCCTATAATTCACCCCTCCACTTT	CASSRSSYNSPLHF
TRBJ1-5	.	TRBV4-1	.	TGCGCCAGCAGCCAAGAGGGACCCTATAGCAATCAGCCCCAGCATTTT	CASSQEGPYSNQPQHF
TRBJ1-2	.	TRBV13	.	TGTGCCAGCAGCAGGGGGGAAGCCCATGGCTACACCTTC	CASSRGEAHGYTF
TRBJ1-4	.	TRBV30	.	TGTGCCTGGAGTGTGCCGGCTGGTGGACTGTTTTTT	CAWSVPAGGLFF
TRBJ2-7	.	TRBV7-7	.	TGTGCCAGCAGCTTAGCGATAACATCCGGCGAGCAGTACTTC	CASSLAITSGEQYF
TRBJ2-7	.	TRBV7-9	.	TGTGCCAGCAGCGATCGAGGACAGACCTACGAGCAGTACTTC	CASSDRGQTYEQYF
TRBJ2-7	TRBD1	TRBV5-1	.	TGCGCCAGCAGCGCGCCGGGACAGGGGATCAACGAGCAGTACTTC	CASSAPGQGINEQYF
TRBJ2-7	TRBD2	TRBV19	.	TGTGCCAGTAGCGATCCGGGCGAGCGGGGGGTCCACGAGCAGTACTTC	CASSDPGERGVHEQYF
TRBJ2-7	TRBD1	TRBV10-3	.	TGTGCCCCCCCGGACAGGGGGAACTACGAGCAGTACTTC	CAPPDRGNYEQYF
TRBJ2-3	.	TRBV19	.	TGTGCCAGTAGTATAAGTAGGGGCCACACAGATACGCAGTATTTT	CASSISRGHTDTQYF
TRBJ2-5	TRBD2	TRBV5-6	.	TGTGCCAGCAGCTTGGGGCTAGCGGGGGAAGAGACCCAGTACTTC	CASSLGLAGEETQYF
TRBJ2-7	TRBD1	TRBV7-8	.	TGTGCCAGCAGCATACCCGGGACAGGGGGTCCCTACGAGCAGTACTTC	CASSIPGTGGPYEQYF
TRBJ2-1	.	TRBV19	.	TGTGCCAGTAGGGATCCTTACAGGGAGCGCGTCTCCTACAATGAGCAGTTCTTC	CASRDPYRERVSYNEQFF
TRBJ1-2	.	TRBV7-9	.	TGTGCCAGCAGCCCGAACCGATCAGGTGCCTACACCTTC	CASSPNRSGAYTF
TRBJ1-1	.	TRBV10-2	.	TGCGCCAGCAACGAGGGGTCCACTGAAGCTTTCTTT	CASNEGSTEAFF
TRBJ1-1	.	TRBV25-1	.	TGTGCCAGCAGTGTCTCAGCGGGGACTGAAGCTTTCTTT	CASSVSAGTEAFF
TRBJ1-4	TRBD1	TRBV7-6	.	TGTGCCAGCAGCAAACACGGACAGGGGGATTTAAAACTGTTTTTT	CASSKHGQGDLKLFF
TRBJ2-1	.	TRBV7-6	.	TGTGCCAGCAGCGTTAGAGGGGGCTCCTACAATGAGCAGTTCTTC	CASSVRGGSYNEQFF
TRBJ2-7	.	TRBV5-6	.	TGTGCCAGCAGCTCTACCCCCCAAATTACCGAGCAGTACTTC	CASSSTPQITEQYF
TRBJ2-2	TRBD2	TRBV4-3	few	TGCGCCAGCAGCCAAGAATCCAGCGGGGGCATGAACACCGGGGAGCTGTTTTTT	CASSQESSGGMNTGELFF
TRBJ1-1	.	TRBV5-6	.	TGTGCCAGCAGCTTGGGACATGGCACTGAAGCTTTCTTT	CASSLGHGTEAFF
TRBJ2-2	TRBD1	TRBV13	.	TGTGCCAGCAGCTCCTACGGGACAGCTACTACCGGGGAGCTGTTTTTT	CASSSYGTATTGELFF
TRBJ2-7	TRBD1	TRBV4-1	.	TGCGCCAGCAGCCACCGGGACAGCTCCTACGAGCAGTACTTC	CASSHRDSSYEQYF
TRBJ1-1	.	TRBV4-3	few	TGCGCCAGCAGCCAAGACGAGGGGAGGGGCACTGAAGCTTTCTTT	CASSQDEGRGTEAFF
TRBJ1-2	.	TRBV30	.	TGTGCCTGGAGCGAGACGCATAACTATGGCTACACCTTC	CAWSETHNYGYTF
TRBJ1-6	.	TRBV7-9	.	TGTGCCAGCAGCTCTTACGGGCAGGGAATGTACTCCTATAATTCACCCCTCCACTTT	CASSSYGQGMYSYNSPLHF
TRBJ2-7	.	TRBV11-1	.	TGTGCCAGCAGCTTAGCCCCCGAGATCTACTACGAGCAGTACTTC	CASSLAPEIYYEQYF
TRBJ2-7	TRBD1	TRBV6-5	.	TGTGCCAGCAGTTACTCGGGACAGGGGTACGAGCAGTACTTC	CASSYSGQGYEQYF
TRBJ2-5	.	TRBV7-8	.	TGTGCCAGCAAAGGGGTTAGCGAGTTCCAAGAGACCCAGTACTTC	CASKGVSEFQETQYF
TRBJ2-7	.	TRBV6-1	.	TGTGCCAGCAGTACCAGTCCCGAAAGGGAGCAGTACTTC	CASSTSPEREQYF
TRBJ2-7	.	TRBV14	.	TGTGCCAGCAGCCAAGATACGAATAGCGGCTGGTACGAGCAGTACTTC	CASSQDTNSGWYEQYF
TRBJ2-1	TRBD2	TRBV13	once	TGTGCCAGCAGCCCGTCGACTAGCGGGGCGGCCTACAATGAGCAGTTCTTC	CASSPSTSGAAYNEQFF
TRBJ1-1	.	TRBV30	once	TGTGCCTGGAGTGTAGTGGGGTCTGAAGCTTTCTTT	CAWSVVGSEAFF
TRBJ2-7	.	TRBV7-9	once	TGTGCCAGCAGCTTAGAACGCCTAGAGCAGTACTTC	CASSLERLEQYF
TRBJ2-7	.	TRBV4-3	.	TGCGCCAGCAGCCCGGGGACGGGTCAAGATGAGCAGTACTTC	CASSPGTGQDEQYF
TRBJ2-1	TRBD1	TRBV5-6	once	TGTGCCAGCAGCGGCGCGGGACAGGGGGACAATGAGCAGTTCTTC	CASSGAGQGDNEQFF
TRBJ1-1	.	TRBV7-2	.	TGTGCCAGCAGCTCGTCAAAAGGGGACACTGAAGCTTTCTTT	CASSSSKGDTEAFF
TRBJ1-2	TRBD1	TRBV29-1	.	TGCAGCGTACTGACAGGGTTAACCTATGGCTACACCTTC	CSVLTGLTYGYTF
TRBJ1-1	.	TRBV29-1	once	TGCAGCGCCCGGGGGGCGAGTACGTACACTGAAGCTTTCTTT	CSARGASTYTEAFF
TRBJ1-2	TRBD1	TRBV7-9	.	TGTGCCAGCAGCTTAGCCGGGACAGGGGGCGCCGAGGCTAACTATGGCTACACCTTC	CASSLAGTGGAEANYGYTF
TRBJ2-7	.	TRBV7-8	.	TGTGCCAGCAGCTCTCCACGGGTCTACGAGCAGTACTTC	CASSSPRVYEQYF
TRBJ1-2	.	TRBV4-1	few	TGCGCCAGCAGCCAAGAGGAAGGTTATGGCTACACCTTC	CASSQEEGYGYTF
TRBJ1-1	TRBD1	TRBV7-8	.	TGTGCCAGCAGCCGGGACAGTTGGACTGAAGCTTTCTTT	CASSRDSWTEAFF